The clone carrying this T cell receptor beta chain was picked up one time. One end of the junction is discordant with germline, which a read error may explain. PCR involved 60 Vbeta and 13 Jbeta primers. Only in-frame clones appear in the TCRdb table, and some are missing; sequencing was by immunoSEQ multiplex PCR. The sample yields fewer than 250,000 clones, around 79% seen once. This entry comes from a study of cytomegalovirus exposure and HLA in healthy donors. Whole-study context: Membership in the Caucasian-associated ancestry cluster was found for 81% of about 430 genotyped donors.

The germline V gene encodes CDR1 SGHDT and CDR2 YYEEEE. The CDR3 spans 14 residues. Sequenced sample: PBMCs. This clonotype was sampled from a male donor in good health and CMV-seropositive. The chain uses TRBV5-6 and TRBJ2-1; a possible D gene is TRBD1 (5 bases). For the CDR3, the DNA is TGTGCCAGCAGCTTATATCTTAGGGGCCCCGGTAAGATCTTC. Translating it yields CASSLYLRGPGKIF.